This T cell receptor beta chain was recorded in a study of cytomegalovirus exposure and HLA in healthy donors. The PCR contained 60 Vbeta and 13 Jbeta primers. The repertoire was sequenced with immunoSEQ multiplex PCR; TCRdb's copy has only in-frame clones and lacks some. The sample lists 110,000 to 150,000 clones; about 75% were seen once. The source is a man in his 60s in good health and CMV-seronegative. Specimen: PBMCs.

The CDR3: CASSSVYEQYF. The CDR3 bases are TGCGCCAGCAGCTCGGTCTACGAGCAGTACTTC. The V gene is TRBV5-1, the J gene TRBJ2-7; D not certain. CDR1 SGHRS and CDR2 YFSETQ come from the germline V gene. The germline V and J ends were trimmed by 3 bases and 3 bases, with 4 bases remaining between them. This CDR3 has 11 amino acids.